Presented here are 6 T cell receptor beta chains from one specimen sequenced in a study of blood T cell repertoires in COVID-19. Only in-frame clones appear in the TCRdb table, and some are missing; sequencing was by immunoSEQ multiplex PCR. This sample has 250,000 to 350,000 clones, with about 85% found just once. The material sequenced was peripheral blood. These receptors all stem from a woman between 45 and 65 years old with active or convalescent COVID-19.

The rearrangement uses TRBV2 and TRBJ2-5; 8 bases are a match to TRBD2. Trimming took 10 bases from V and 5 from J; bases not matched to a gene: 9. Germline V gene data show CDR1 as SNHLY and CDR2 as FYNNEI. The CDR3 extends over 13 amino acids. The CDR3 is CANRIAGWETQYF. CDR3 bases: TGTGCCAACCGTATAGCGGGATGGGAGACCCAGTACTTC.

The chain joins TRBV7-3 to TRBJ2-6, with D possibly TRBD2 on 5 matching bases. This CDR3 comprises 16 residues. Trimming shortened V by 2 bases and J by 2 bases, and 10 bases separated the two germline ends. In germline, CDR1 is SGHTA, CDR2 FQGTGA. CDR3 in amino acids: CASSLLGAPGANVLTF. The CDR3 bases are TGTGCCAGCAGCTTATTGGGAGCCCCTGGGGCCAACGTCCTGACTTTC.

The CDR3 protein is CASSLNPRGGRTTGTQYF. The CDR3 coding sequence is TGTGCCAGCAGTTTAAACCCTAGGGGAGGGAGGACCACTGGGACCCAGTACTTC. The chain couples TRBV28 to TRBJ2-5, with TRBD2 identical over 7 bases. CDR1 is MDHEN, CDR2 SYDVKM, per germline. CDR3 length equals 18 residues. With V trimmed by 2 bases and J by 7 bases, 19 bases remained unmatched. The full variable domain, its missing parts supplied by reference TRBV28 and TRBJ2-5, is DVKVTQSSRYLVKRTGEKVFLECVQDMDHENMFWYRQDPGLGLRLIYFSYDVKMKEKGDIPEGYSVSREKKERFSLILESASTNQTSMYLCASSLNPRGGRTTGTQYFGPGTRLLVL.

This clone was seen a few times. The chain combines TRBV10-3 with TRBJ2-2; the match to TRBD2 covers 13 bases. The ends lost 7 bases at V and 1 base at J; junction bases unmatched: 6. CDR1 is ENHRY and CDR2 is SYGVKD in the germline V gene. The CDR3 covers 17 residues. CDR3 DNA: TGTGCCATCAAACGGACTAGCGGGAGAATGAACACCGGGGAGCTGTTTTTT. This sequence encodes CAIKRTSGRMNTGELFF.

The genes are TRBV4-2 and TRBJ2-3; D may be TRBD2 (5 bases). Deletions cut 0 bases from V and 5 bases from J, with 15 bases between. The CDR3 loop spans 16 amino acids. Germline loops: CDR1 LGHNA, CDR2 YNFKEQ. The CDR3 region has the DNA TGTGCCAGCAGCCAAGAACCGGGCGTCGGGAAAGATACGCAGTATTTT. Protein: CASSQEPGVGKDTQYF.

The chain employs TRBV10-3 and TRBJ1-1; 7 nucleotides line up with TRBD1. J lost 5 bases, V lost 8 bases, and 11 bases had no gene match. Germline lookup yields CDR1 ENHRY and CDR2 SYGVKD. The CDR3 sequence is 14 residues long. The CDR3: CAIGANRGGTEAFF. CDR3 bases: TGTGCCATCGGGGCCAACAGGGGTGGGACTGAAGCTTTCTTT.